One T cell receptor beta chain is described in this entry. The data belong to a study of T cell responses to AZD1222 COVID-19 vaccine. The protocol was immunoSEQ multiplex PCR, while the TCRdb copy is restricted to in-frame clones and leaves out a portion. The table has roughly 150,000 clones, roughly 90% seen once. Trimming removed 5 bases from V and 0 bases from J; junction bases left unmatched: 5. This CDR3 region has 15 residues. Germline CDR1 is SGHVS and CDR2 is FQNEAQ. The sample was peripheral blood, taken 28 days after the second AZD1222 dose. V is TRBV7-8 and J is TRBJ2-3, with 7 bases fitting TRBD1. This receptor was identified in an adult who received the AZD1222 COVID-19 vaccine. The CDR3 DNA follows: TGTGCCAGCAGCATAGGACAGGCTAGCACAGATACGCAGTATTTT. Protein sequence: CASSIGQASTDTQYF.